This entry features one T cell receptor beta chain sequence. Its antigen is currently unknown. The PCR had 60 Vbeta and 13 Jbeta primers. The table came from immunoSEQ multiplex PCR; TCRdb's copy has only in-frame clones and leaves some out. Here the sample spans 180,000 or so clones, roughly 75% being singletons. The data are from a study of cytomegalovirus exposure and HLA in healthy donors. The CDR3 is 12 residues long. Per germline, CDR1 SQVTM and CDR2 ANQGSEA. Deletions cut 3 bases from V and 7 bases from J, with 10 bases between. Overall study findings and caveats: Researchers reported from a later analysis that most CMV-associated TCR beta chains appeared HLA-restricted. Researchers reported in a later analysis that common viral pathogens appeared linked to several top clusters.

The rearrangement uses TRBV29-1 and TRBJ2-1, with a possible D match to TRBD2 (5 bases). The origin of this receptor is a woman between 35 and 50 years old in good health and CMV-seropositive. The sequenced sample was PBMCs. The CDR3 sequence is CSVEGVINEQFF. The DNA for the CDR3 is TGCAGCGTTGAGGGAGTTATTAATGAGCAGTTCTTC.